What follows are 23 T cell receptor beta chains derived from one specimen sequenced in a study of T cell repertoires in cytomegalovirus infection. MiXCR, run by TCRdb on the reads, gives a single entry per CDR3 protein. The sample yields some 99,000 distinct CDR3 sequences, about 28% seen once. These TCRs' antigens remain unknown. Source: CD8+ T cells from cultured PBMCs, taken from culture after CMV antigen stimulation. Source of these receptors: a human donor in good health (CMV status not recorded). Some clones in this sample may be carry-over from other donors' samples.

The chain recombines TRBV10-2 with TRBJ2-7, with D unresolved. The CDR3 is 13 residues long. V was shortened by 4 bases and J by 4 bases, with 11 bases between the two germline ends. CDR1 WSHSY and CDR2 SAAADI come from the germline V gene. The CDR3 reads CASSVVDGYEQYF. Written as DNA, the CDR3 is TGCGCCAGCAGTGTCGTGGACGGATACGAGCAGTACTTC.

The chain links TRBV5-1 to TRBJ2-7; D is unresolved. V gave up 4 bases and J gave up 6 bases, with 14 bases separating them. CDR1 is SGHRS, CDR2 YFSETQ, per germline. CDR3 length: 13 residues. DNA for the CDR3: TGCGCCAGCAGCGCAGGCCGATACCTCGAGCAGTACTTC. It specifies CASSAGRYLEQYF.

CDR3 region: CASRDYQETQYF. CDR3 DNA: TGTGCCAGCCGGGACTATCAAGAGACCCAGTACTTC. This sequence joins TRBV4-2 and TRBJ2-5, with 7 bases that match TRBD2. The germline CDR1 and CDR2 sequences are LGHNA and YNFKEQ. V lost 8 bases to trimming and J lost 2 bases; unmatched junction nucleotides: 2. This CDR3 spans 12 amino acids.

This clonotype was counted at least ten times. J is TRBJ2-7 and V is TRBV4-2; 7 nucleotides match TRBD2. The CDR3 length is 15 residues. V lost 0 bases and J lost 4; bases outside the gene matches: 6. Germline-derived CDR1 and CDR2 are LGHNA and YNFKEQ. CDR3 protein: CASSQEGGGLYEQYF. In DNA, the CDR3 is TGTGCCAGCAGCCAAGAGGGCGGGGGTCTGTACGAGCAGTACTTC.

The chain links TRBV12-5 to TRBJ1-4; the match to TRBD1 covers 9 bases. CDR1 is LGHNT, CDR2 FRNRAP, per germline. The CDR3 length is 14 residues. V was pared by 4 bases and J by 7 bases, with 4 bases of the junction left unmatched. The CDR3 is CASGSGQGLEKLFF. CDR3 bases: TGTGCTAGTGGTTCGGGACAGGGACTTGAAAAACTGTTTTTT.

The sample holds many counts of this clonotype. The chain uses TRBV7-8 and TRBJ1-4; D is unresolved. V lost 0 bases and J lost 3, with 8 bases in between. Germline CDR1 is SGHVS and CDR2 is FQNEAQ. The CDR3 extends over 15 amino acids. CDR3 protein: CASSLAGTANEKLFF. The CDR3 nucleotides are TGTGCCAGCAGCTTAGCGGGCACAGCTAATGAAAAACTGTTTTTT.

The rearrangement uses TRBV11-2 and TRBJ2-5; D call uncertain. The CDR3 is 15 amino acids. V lost 4 bases, J lost 4 bases, and 16 bases lay in between. From germline, CDR1 is SGHAT and CDR2 FQNNGV. In nucleotides, the CDR3 is TGTGCCAGCAGCTCCTATTCAACCCATCGAGAGACCCAGTACTTC. Its translation is CASSSYSTHRETQYF.

This clonotype was counted only a few times. The chain combines TRBV19 with TRBJ1-5; D remains ambiguous. Germline CDR1 LNHDA, CDR2 SQIVND (reference sequence). Trimming cost V 3 bases and J 0 bases, with 9 bases left between them. This CDR3 contains 15 residues. The chain's CDR3 is CASSIPLYSNQPQHF. CDR3 sequence (DNA): TGTGCCAGTAGTATCCCACTCTATAGCAATCAGCCCCAGCATTTT.

The chain carries TRBV12-3 or TRBV12-4 and TRBJ2-7; TRBD2 might be the D (5 bases). This CDR3 has 14 amino acids. Trimming pared 6 bases from V and 6 bases from J, leaving 18 bases between. CDR3 loop: CASSTRPAGSEQYF. The CDR3 coding sequence is TGTGCCAGCAGCACACGCCCCGCGGGTAGCGAGCAGTACTTC.

This clonotype was observed a few times. The chain joins TRBV5-6 to TRBJ2-7, with D possibly matching TRBD2 (5 bases). CDR1 is SGHDT and CDR2 is YYEEEE in the germline V gene. The length of the CDR3 is 13 residues. V was clipped by 0 bases and J by 6 bases, with 10 bases between them. The CDR3 nucleotides are TGTGCCAGCAGCTTGGCCACGGGGAGCGAGCAGTACTTC. This sequence encodes CASSLATGSEQYF. The entire variable domain, with the rest obtained from reference TRBV5-6 and TRBJ2-7, is as follows: DAGVTQSPTHLIKTRGQQVTLRCSPKSGHDTVSWYQQALGQGPQFIFQYYEEEERQRGNFPDRFSGHQFPNYSSELNVNALLLGDSALYLCASSLATGSEQYFGPGTRLTVT.

This chain uses TRBV7-8 with TRBJ2-7, with D tentatively TRBD1 or TRBD2 (5 bases each). Germline CDR1 and CDR2: SGHVS and FQNEAQ. The V and J ends lost 4 bases and 0 bases respectively, with 10 bases between them. CDR3 length equals 14 residues. CDR3 region: CASSSDGTSYEQYF. The CDR3 nucleotides read TGTGCCAGCAGCTCCGACGGGACCTCCTACGAGCAGTACTTC.

This clonotype was observed a handful of times. The chain joins TRBV7-9 to TRBJ2-2; tentatively, D is TRBD1 or TRBD2 (5 bases each). CDR1 SEHNR and CDR2 FQNEAQ come from the germline V gene (reference sequence). The CDR3 extends over 13 amino acids. V shed 4 bases and J shed 6 bases, with 9 bases lying between them. DNA of the CDR3: TGTGCCAGCAGCTGGGGACGGGCCGGGGAGCTGTTTTTT. The encoded protein is CASSWGRAGELFF. Based on the CDR3 plus reference TRBV7-9 and TRBJ2-2, the full variable domain is DTGVSQNPRHKITKRGQNVTFRCDPISEHNRLYWYRQTLGQGPEFLTYFQNEAQLEKSRLLSDRFSAERPKGSFSTLEIQRTEQGDSAMYLCASSWGRAGELFFGEGSRLTVL.

This clonotype was observed once. The chain links TRBV5-6 to TRBJ2-1; either TRBD1 or TRBD2 may fit D (6 bases each). V gave up 4 bases and J gave up 3 bases, with 14 bases separating them. This CDR3 contains 15 residues. The germline gives CDR1 SGHDT, CDR2 YYEEEE. As DNA, the CDR3 is TGTGCCAGCAGCGCCGGGGGCGGGAACTACAATGAGCAGTTCTTC. This gives the protein CASSAGGGNYNEQFF.

This clonotype has only a few counts. The rearrangement links TRBV6-5 to TRBJ1-2; tentative D call: TRBD1 (6 bases). Trimming left V 4 bases short and J 7 bases short, with 19 bases between. Germline lookup yields CDR1 MNHEY and CDR2 SVGAGI. The CDR3 is 15 residues long. The CDR3 DNA is TGTGCCAGCAGTTTTCCTGGGGGGGGCGCACGTGGCTACACCTTC. It encodes CASSFPGGGARGYTF.

This clonotype was seen a few times. The rearrangement joins TRBV7-9 to TRBJ2-7; TRBD2 agrees at 8 bases. The CDR3 covers 13 residues. Trimming removed 5 bases from V and 6 bases from J; junction bases left unmatched: 6. Germline V gene data show CDR1 as SEHNR and CDR2 as FQNEAQ (reference sequence). The CDR3 is CASSPGAGGEQYF. The CDR3 coding sequence is TGTGCCAGCAGCCCGGGGGCGGGGGGCGAGCAGTACTTC.

This clonotype was picked up many times. This chain uses TRBV7-6 with TRBJ1-1, with a weak D call TRBD1 (6 bases). Germline CDR1 SGHVS, CDR2 FNYEAQ. This CDR3 has 13 amino acids. With 5 bases removed from V and 4 bases from J, the gap between germline ends came to 11 bases. The CDR3 DNA reads as TGTGCCAGCAGCGGGAAAGGGGGCACTGAAGCTTTCTTT. It yields the protein CASSGKGGTEAFF. Full variable domain (outside the CDR3, taken from reference TRBV7-6 and TRBJ1-1): GAGVSQSPRYKVTKRGQDVALRCDPISGHVSLYWYRQALGQGPEFLTYFNYEAQQDKSGLPNDRFSAERPEGSISTLTIQRTEQRDSAMYRCASSGKGGTEAFFGQGTRLTVV.

CDR3 nucleotide sequence: TGCGCCAGCAGCTTGGTCGGGACGGGAGGCTACGAGCAGTACTTC. It specifies CASSLVGTGGYEQYF. The chain recombines TRBV5-1 with TRBJ2-7; 7 bases line up with TRBD2. V shed 0 bases, J shed 3 bases, and the junction held 6 bases outside the gene matches. This CDR3 region has 15 residues. Germline lookup yields CDR1 SGHRS and CDR2 YFSETQ.

This clonotype appeared a few times. This chain joins TRBV19 and TRBJ1-2; D is undetermined. V was clipped by 5 bases and J by 8 bases, with 18 bases between them. This CDR3 has 14 residues. Germline CDR1 and CDR2: LNHDA and SQIVND (reference sequence). CDR3: CASSLLRGGLGYTF. DNA for the CDR3: TGTGCCAGTAGTCTACTTCGCGGAGGGCTAGGCTACACCTTC.

This clonotype was recorded once. The chain links TRBV27 to TRBJ1-6; no firm D call. V was shortened by 8 bases and J by 0 bases, with 11 bases between the two germline ends. CDR3 length: 15 amino acids. CDR1 and CDR2 from the germline V gene are MNHEY and SMNVEV (reference sequence). The DNA of the CDR3 is TGTGCCAGCGGCTTCCCTATCTCCTATAATTCACCCCTCCACTTT. It encodes CASGFPISYNSPLHF.

Worth noting for this clonotype: This may be a read error: a much more frequent sequence differs by one nucleotide. The chain has TRBV7-8 and TRBJ2-3; D perhaps matches TRBD1 (6 bases). This CDR3 is 18 amino acids long. V lost 5 bases to trimming and J lost 2 bases, with 23 bases between them. Germline loops: CDR1 SGHVS, CDR2 FQNEAQ. The CDR3 is CASSRNRALTRNTDTQYF. The CDR3 DNA follows: TGTGCCAGCAGCCGGAACAGGGCATTGACCAGAAACACAGATACGCAGTATTTT. The complete variable domain, with remaining parts taken from reference TRBV7-8 and TRBJ2-3, reads GAGVSQSPRYKVAKRGQDVALRCDPISGHVSLFWYQQALGQGPEFLTYFQNEAQLDKSGLPSDRFFAERPEGSVSTLKIQRTQQEDSAVYLCASSRNRALTRNTDTQYFGPGTRLTVL.

This clonotype was seen at least ten times. This chain uses TRBV19 with TRBJ1-1, with D hard to call. With 3 bases removed from V and 4 bases from J, the gap between germline ends came to 6 bases. CDR1 and CDR2 (germline): LNHDA, SQIVND (reference sequence). The CDR3 totals 12 residues. The CDR3 here is CASSISRTEAFF. CDR3 nucleotide sequence: TGTGCCAGTAGTATTTCACGCACTGAAGCTTTCTTT. Supplemented by reference TRBV19 and TRBJ1-1, the full variable domain reads DGGITQSPKYLFRKEGQNVTLSCEQNLNHDAMYWYRQDPGQGLRLIYYSQIVNDFQKGDIAEGYSVSREKKESFPLTVTSAQKNPTAFYLCASSISRTEAFFGQGTRLTVV.

This clonotype was seen at least ten times. The chain carries TRBV7-9 and TRBJ2-7, with D tentatively TRBD1 (5 bases). The CDR3 covers 15 residues. With 4 bases removed from V and 1 base from J, the gap between germline ends came to 14 bases. The germline V gene encodes CDR1 SEHNR and CDR2 FQNEAQ (reference sequence). CDR3 in amino acids: CASSSDEQVSYEQYF. The CDR3 nucleotides are TGTGCCAGCAGCTCGGACGAACAGGTTTCCTACGAGCAGTACTTC.

This clonotype was detected a few times. The chain recombines TRBV5-4 with TRBJ1-6; TRBD1 aligns across 9 bases. Germline V gives CDR1 SGHNT, CDR2 YYREEE (reference sequence). The CDR3 consists of 17 residues. V was clipped by 4 bases and J by 7 bases; unmatched bases: 12. DNA of the CDR3: TGTGCCAGCAGCCCAAGTGGGACAGGGTTTGCCAATTCACCCCTCCACTTT. Protein: CASSPSGTGFANSPLHF.